There are a few counts of the clone carrying this TCR beta chain. Its specificity is unknown. This sample was included in a study of blood T cells in healthy people across ages. Study-wide points: It was found that TCR beta diversity correlated strongly with the percentage of naive T cells.

Primers used in a second PCR of roughly 6 to 12 cycles were a sample-barcoded 5' primer and a J-beta primer mix. Every sample gave at least 2.5 million paired-end reads containing CDR3. TCRdb independently ran MiXCR on the 5' RACE reads; one entry per CDR3 protein. The table records about 1,500,000 distinct CDR3 sequences, about 28% of them present only once. Trimming shortened V by 4 bases and J by 7 bases, and 18 bases separated the two germline ends. Germline lookup yields CDR1 SGHRS and CDR2 YFSETQ. The CDR3 sequence is 14 residues long. Drawn from each donor were about 9 milliliters of peripheral blood.

The sequence was obtained from a woman aged 25 to 39 in good health. This sequence joins TRBV5-1 and TRBJ2-7; possible D gene TRBD2, 5 bases. The sample comprised blood. CDR3 sequence: CASSSGPPKGEQYF. CDR3 sequence (DNA): TGCGCCAGCAGCAGCGGCCCCCCGAAAGGGGAGCAGTACTTC.